The next 16 T cell receptor beta chains were all read from a single sample in a study of cytomegalovirus exposure and HLA in healthy donors. The PCR made use of 60 Vbeta and 13 Jbeta primers. Repertoires were generated with immunoSEQ multiplex PCR, while TCRdb's copy carries only in-frame clones and drops some. The sample has under 200,000 clones, approximately 75% seen once. The sequencing sample was made of PBMCs. Source of these receptors: a man aged 25-40 years in good health and CMV-seropositive.

The chain is built from TRBV5-6 and TRBJ2-1; 10 bases map to TRBD2. This CDR3 comprises 17 residues. V gave up 0 bases and J gave up 0 bases; unmatched junction bases: 3. Germline lookup yields CDR1 SGHDT and CDR2 YYEEEE. This chain's CDR3 is CASSLALAGSSYNEQFF. CDR3 DNA sequence: TGTGCCAGCAGCTTGGCACTAGCGGGGAGCTCCTACAATGAGCAGTTCTTC.

This chain uses TRBV28 with TRBJ2-6; 8 bases agree with TRBD1. Germline loops: CDR1 MDHEN, CDR2 SYDVKM. V gave up 4 bases and J gave up 0 bases; unmatched junction bases: 11. The CDR3 runs 19 residues. The CDR3 protein is CASSYSRTGLPSGANVLTF. The CDR3, as DNA: TGTGCCAGCAGTTACTCCCGGACAGGGCTTCCCTCTGGGGCCAACGTCCTGACTTTC.

V gene TRBV29-1 combines with J gene TRBJ1-2; no definite D call. The germline V and J ends were trimmed by 4 bases and 2 bases, with 8 bases remaining between them. Germline V CDR1 and CDR2: SQVTM, ANQGSEA. The CDR3 contains 12 residues. CDR3 in DNA: TGCAGCGTTGCGCTACTGAACTATGGCTACACCTTC. Protein sequence: CSVALLNYGYTF.

The chain is built from TRBV6-1 and TRBJ1-6; TRBD1 matches 8 bases. CDR1 and CDR2 from the germline V gene are MNHNS and SASEGT. Germline trimming cut 8 bases from V and 7 bases from J; bases unmatched to any gene: 10. The CDR3 is made up of 15 amino acids. CDR3 DNA: TGTGCCAGCTTACTTCCGAGACAGGGGAATTCACCCCTCCACTTT. This sequence encodes CASLLPRQGNSPLHF.

The V and J genes are TRBV7-9 and TRBJ2-2, with 9 positions matching TRBD1. In germline, CDR1 is SEHNR, CDR2 FQNEAQ (reference sequence). The CDR3 has 16 residues. J gave up 4 bases and V 1 base, and 4 bases lay outside the gene matches. The CDR3 DNA reads as TGTGCCAGCAGCTTAGTGGGACAGGGAACCACCGGGGAGCTGTTTTTT. Translated, it gives CASSLVGQGTTGELFF.

The V gene is TRBV29-1, the J gene TRBJ1-1, with TRBD1 as a possible D gene (6 bases). The CDR3 is 13 amino acids. Germline V gene lookup returns CDR1 SQVTM and CDR2 ANQGSEA. V was pared by 7 bases and J by 4 bases, with 16 bases between. The CDR3 loop reads CSEGGGVATEAFF. The CDR3 coding sequence is TGCAGCGAGGGGGGAGGGGTCGCCACTGAAGCTTTCTTT.

A single count supports this clone. The chain carries TRBV6-5 and TRBJ2-3; 7 bases fit TRBD2. CDR1 MNHEY and CDR2 SVGAGI come from the germline V gene. This CDR3 comprises 15 residues. The trim removed 4 bases at V and 11 bases at J, leaving 15 bases unmatched. CDR3 bases: TGTGCCAGCAGTTTCACCCCCGTGGGCGGGGGATTGCAGTATTTT. Translation: CASSFTPVGGGLQYF.

As for this clone: This sample also contains other DNA sequences that code for the same CDR3. V gene TRBV7-9 combines with J gene TRBJ2-7; 7 bases agree with TRBD1. The ends lost 5 bases at V and 2 bases at J; junction bases unmatched: 6. The CDR3 loop spans 14 amino acids. The germline gives CDR1 SEHNR, CDR2 FQNEAQ (reference sequence). CDR3 sequence reads: CASSHRDRPYEQYF. The CDR3 DNA reads TGTGCCAGCAGCCACCGGGACAGACCCTACGAGCAGTACTTC.

This clone was detected once. The gene calls are TRBV11-2 and TRBJ2-7; 11 bases line up with TRBD1. The CDR3 extends over 16 amino acids. Germline V CDR1 and CDR2: SGHAT, FQNNGV. Trimming removed 0 bases from V and 3 bases from J; junction bases left unmatched: 4. The CDR3 spells CASSLDLGTGGYEQYF. The CDR3 DNA is TGTGCCAGCAGCTTAGATCTTGGGACAGGGGGCTACGAGCAGTACTTC.

The chain has TRBV5-1 and TRBJ2-5; D possibly corresponds to TRBD2 (7 bases). The CDR3 spans 15 residues. Looked up from germline, CDR1 is SGHRS and CDR2 is YFSETQ. V was pared by 4 bases and J by 1 base, with 14 bases between. CDR3 amino acids: CASSRTRGPQETQYF. CDR3 sequence (DNA): TGCGCCAGCAGCAGAACGCGGGGGCCCCAAGAGACCCAGTACTTC. The variable domain in full, completed from reference TRBV5-1 and TRBJ2-5, reads KAGVTQTPRYLIKTRGQQVTLSCSPISGHRSVSWYQQTPGQGLQFLFEYFSETQRNKGNFPGRFSGRQFSNSRSEMNVSTLELGDSALYLCASSRTRGPQETQYFGPGTRLLVL.

The chain has TRBV7-6 and TRBJ2-5, with 10 bases lining up with TRBD1. Per the germline V gene, CDR1 is SGHVS and CDR2 is FNYEAQ. V dropped 5 bases and J dropped 4; count of bases not matched to a gene: 7. This CDR3 has 15 amino acids. The DNA of the CDR3 is TGTGCCAGCAGCCCCGGGACAGGGGTAGGAGAGACCCAGTACTTC. Amino acid sequence: CASSPGTGVGETQYF.

This clone occurred a few times. V and J are TRBV2 and TRBJ1-1; the D gene is possibly TRBD1 (6 bases). Germline-derived CDR1 and CDR2 are SNHLY and FYNNEI. V gave up 3 bases and J gave up 4 bases, with 15 bases separating them. The CDR3 is made up of 15 amino acids. The CDR3 nucleotides read TGTGCCAGCAGTGAGGAACAGGGTTGGGGCACTGAAGCTTTCTTT. Residues: CASSEEQGWGTEAFF.

V usage is TRBV9 and J usage is TRBJ2-5, with D possibly TRBD1 on 6 matching bases. Between the trimmed V and J ends, which lost 5 bases and 2 bases, there was a span of 13 bases. The CDR3 loop spans 14 amino acids. Germline V CDR1 and CDR2: SGDLS, YYNGEE. The CDR3 coding sequence is TGTGCCAGCAGTATGGACAGCCGGCAAGAGACCCAGTACTTC. Translated, it gives CASSMDSRQETQYF.

The chain joins TRBV27 to TRBJ2-7; D uncertain. V was cut by 7 bases and J by 2 bases, with 15 bases left in between. Germline-derived CDR1 and CDR2 are MNHEY and SMNVEV (reference sequence). The CDR3 has 14 amino acids. CDR3 bases: TGTGCCAGCACCGGAGCCGCCGGCCCCTACGAGCAGTACTTC. As protein: CASTGAAGPYEQYF.

The V and J genes are TRBV9 and TRBJ1-3; D ambiguous. Trimming removed 4 bases from V and 2 bases from J, with 13 bases in between. This CDR3 is 15 amino acids long. In germline, CDR1 is SGDLS, CDR2 YYNGEE. CDR3 in DNA: TGTGCCAGCAGCTTTAGCGGGTTTACTGGAAACACCATATATTTT. Residues: CASSFSGFTGNTIYF. The full variable domain, completed using reference TRBV9 and TRBJ1-3, is DSGVTQTPKHLITATGQRVTLRCSPRSGDLSVYWYQQSLDQGLQFLIQYYNGEERAKGNILERFSAQQFPDLHSELNLSSLELGDSALYFCASSFSGFTGNTIYFGEGSWLTVV.

The J gene is TRBJ2-2, the V gene TRBV2; D gene ambiguous. The CDR3 has 13 residues. The germline V and J ends were trimmed by 6 bases and 5 bases, with 10 bases remaining between them. Germline CDR1 reads SNHLY; CDR2 reads FYNNEI. The CDR3 DNA is TGTGCCAGCAGAGAAACTATTACCGGGGAGCTGTTTTTT. The encoded protein is CASRETITGELFF.